These 20 T cell receptor beta chains originate from one sample sequenced in a study of OX40 agonist ivuxolimab in advanced cancers. Assay: immunoSEQ multiplex PCR; the TCRdb copy retains only in-frame clones and omits some. The sample lists under 100,000 clones, about 84% occurring once. The sequences come from CD4+ or CD8+ T cells sorted from blood, collected in a trial of the OX40 agonist ivuxolimab. All receptors come from an adult with an advanced solid tumor such as melanoma, head and neck, liver or kidney cancer.

The J gene is TRBJ2-5, the V gene TRBV23-1, with no clear D. The J call is doubtful: the DNA matches TRBJ2-7 better. TRBV23-1 is an ORF; its function is uncertain. The CDR3 length is 12 residues. The CDR3 loop is CASNPRVYEQYF. As DNA, the CDR3 is TGCGCCAGCAACCCTCGCGTCTACGAGCAGTACTTC.

DNA for the CDR3: TGTGCCAGCAGCCAATACCGGGACAACTACAATGAGCAGTTCTTC. Translating gives CASSQYRDNYNEQFF. The genes are TRBV4-2 and TRBJ2-1; D possibly corresponds to TRBD1 (6 bases). The germline V gene has CDR1 LGHNA and CDR2 YNFKEQ. The CDR3 has 15 residues. V was clipped by 2 bases and J by 3 bases, with 11 bases between them.

There are a few counts of this clone. The chain recombines TRBV6-1 with TRBJ1-5; D not resolved. The germline V gene encodes CDR1 MNHNS and CDR2 SASEGT. CDR3 length equals 13 residues. V gave up 2 bases and J gave up 4 bases, with 6 bases separating them. CDR3 in amino acids: CASSEMVNQPQHF. CDR3 bases: TGTGCCAGCAGTGAAATGGTAAATCAGCCCCAGCATTTT.

The rearrangement joins TRBV7-3 to TRBJ2-1; a weak D match, TRBD2 (6 bases). Trimming stripped 2 bases from V and 7 bases from J, with 12 bases between. The germline V gene encodes CDR1 SGHTA and CDR2 FQGTGA. The CDR3 totals 14 residues. CDR3 DNA: TGTGCCAGCAGCTTATCCCCACGGGGGAATGAGCAGTTCTTC. It encodes CASSLSPRGNEQFF.

The rearrangement links TRBV27 to TRBJ2-1; TRBD2 matches at 7 bases. The germline V gene encodes CDR1 MNHEY and CDR2 SMNVEV (reference sequence). CDR3 length: 15 amino acids. The J segment lost 3 bases and the V segment lost 5 bases, leaving 7 bases of the junction unmatched. In DNA form, the CDR3 reads TGTGCCAGCAGTATTCTAGCGGAATACTACAATGAGCAGTTCTTC. Amino acids: CASSILAEYYNEQFF.

J is TRBJ1-2 and V is TRBV19, with D possibly being TRBD1 (6 bases). V was trimmed by 7 bases and J by 4 bases, leaving 16 bases between them. CDR1 and CDR2 (germline): LNHDA, SQIVND (reference sequence). The CDR3 sequence is 14 residues long. In nucleotides, the CDR3 is TGTGCCAGTATGGCGGGGGCGCCGGGCTATGGCTACACCTTC. Protein: CASMAGAPGYGYTF.

The rearrangement uses TRBV12-5 and TRBJ2-1; 10 bases line up with TRBD2. The germline gives CDR1 LGHNT, CDR2 FRNRAP. CDR3 length: 15 residues. V trimming: 1 base; J trimming: 11 bases; junction bases outside the gene matches: 8. The CDR3 loop is CASGLAALAGVKQFF. The CDR3 DNA reads TGTGCTAGTGGTTTGGCCGCCCTAGCGGGAGTGAAGCAGTTCTTC.

This chain links TRBV19 with TRBJ1-4; no clear D. The CDR3 spans 14 residues. Germline lookup yields CDR1 LNHDA and CDR2 SQIVND (reference sequence). The germline V and J ends were trimmed by 3 bases and 4 bases, with 9 bases remaining between them. In nucleotides, the CDR3 is TGTGCCAGTAGTATTCGGGCAGTTAATGAAAAACTGTTTTTT. This sequence encodes CASSIRAVNEKLFF.

The CDR3 sequence: CASSSPGRNTEAFF. The CDR3 DNA reads TGTGCCAGCAGTTCACCAGGGCGGAACACTGAAGCTTTCTTT. V and J are TRBV6-5 and TRBJ1-1; perhaps TRBD1 as D (5 bases). Germline loops: CDR1 MNHEY, CDR2 SVGAGI. This CDR3 spans 14 amino acids. The V end was cut by 4 bases, the J end by 1 base, with 10 bases between.

There are many counts of this clone. V and J are TRBV15 and TRBJ1-2; no definite D call. V lost 3 bases, J lost 4 bases, and 18 bases lay in between. Germline CDR1 is LNHNV and CDR2 is YYDKDF (reference sequence). The length of the CDR3 is 16 residues. The CDR3 reads CATSSPYGERLYGYTF. In DNA, the CDR3 is TGTGCCACCAGCAGCCCCTACGGCGAAAGACTCTATGGCTACACCTTC.

This rearrangement joins TRBV7-7 to TRBJ2-3; 10 bases are shared with TRBD2. V gave up 4 bases and J gave up 2 bases; unmatched junction bases: 15. This CDR3 region has 19 residues. The germline V gene encodes CDR1 SSHAT and CDR2 FNYEAQ (reference sequence). The CDR3 loop reads CASSSRLAGPGGDTDTQYF. CDR3 bases: TGTGCCAGCAGCTCAAGACTAGCGGGTCCGGGAGGGGACACAGATACGCAGTATTTT.

Concerning this clone itself: The junction and the germline gene differ at one end; a read error may be behind it. CDR3 bases: TGCGCCAGCAGCCAGTACGCCGCTACTTACACTGAAGCTTTCTTT. Its translation is CASSQYAATYTEAFF. This rearrangement joins TRBV5-8 to TRBJ1-1; D gene uncertain. Germline values: CDR1 SGHTS, CDR2 YDEGEE. The CDR3 spans 15 residues.

This chain uses TRBV19 with TRBJ2-7, with a weak D call TRBD1 (6 bases). The CDR3 loop spans 14 amino acids. CDR1 is LNHDA, CDR2 SQIVND, per germline (reference sequence). With 5 bases removed from V and 2 bases from J, the gap between germline ends came to 13 bases. The CDR3 coding sequence is TGTGCCAGTAGTTATCAGACAGGTCCCTACGAGCAGTACTTC. Translation gives CASSYQTGPYEQYF.

The chain uses TRBV10-1 and TRBJ1-1; D not resolved. The CDR3 loop spans 13 amino acids. Germline lookup yields CDR1 WNHNN and CDR2 SYGVQD (reference sequence). V shed 4 bases and J shed 2 bases, with 8 bases lying between them. CDR3: CASSGQGNTEAFF. The CDR3 bases are TGCGCCAGCAGTGGACAAGGTAACACTGAAGCTTTCTTT.

This clone was observed once. The chain recombines TRBV4-1 with TRBJ2-7, with 13 positions matching TRBD2. From germline, CDR1 is MGHRA and CDR2 YSYEKL. The CDR3 runs 16 residues. The trim removed 1 base at V and 4 bases at J, leaving 4 bases unmatched. The CDR3 spells CASSQALAGGPYEQYF. CDR3 nucleotides: TGCGCCAGCAGCCAAGCACTAGCGGGGGGGCCTTACGAGCAGTACTTC.

This chain uses TRBV19 with TRBJ1-5; D not certain. V lost 0 bases and J 4 bases, leaving 10 bases between the germline ends. Germline V gives CDR1 LNHDA, CDR2 SQIVND (reference sequence). This CDR3 contains 15 residues. Written as DNA, the CDR3 is TGTGCCAGTAGTATAGAAGGCCACGGGAATCAGCCCCAGCATTTT. Translation gives CASSIEGHGNQPQHF.

The rearrangement uses TRBV27 and TRBJ2-2; D may be TRBD2 (5 bases). Trimming removed 0 bases at V and 4 bases at J, with 15 bases between. The CDR3 is 17 residues long. From germline, CDR1 is MNHEY and CDR2 SMNVEV (reference sequence). CDR3 nucleotide sequence: TGTGCCAGCAGTTTATCGTCGGGTAGAGGAGGCACCGGGGAGCTGTTTTTT. Protein: CASSLSSGRGGTGELFF.

This rearrangement joins TRBV5-6 to TRBJ2-1, with 8 nucleotides matching TRBD1. J was trimmed by 3 bases and V by 0 bases; bases with no gene match: 8. CDR3 length: 17 amino acids. Germline V gene sequence: CDR1 SGHDT, CDR2 YYEEEE. CDR3 sequence reads: CASSLGSGTGLYNEQFF. DNA of the CDR3: TGTGCCAGCAGCTTGGGTTCCGGGACAGGACTCTACAATGAGCAGTTCTTC.

V is TRBV27 and J is TRBJ2-7, with TRBD1 identical over 8 bases. The J segment lost 3 bases and the V segment lost 5 bases, leaving 9 bases of the junction unmatched. The CDR3 is 15 amino acids. The germline CDR1 and CDR2 sequences are MNHEY and SMNVEV (reference sequence). CDR3 coding DNA: TGTGCCAGCAGTACCAGTATTGGACAGGGCTACGAGCAGTACTTC. Its translation: CASSTSIGQGYEQYF.

This rearrangement joins TRBV6-5 to TRBJ2-7; the D gene is possibly TRBD1 (5 bases). Germline CDR1 is MNHEY and CDR2 is SVGAGI. The V and J ends lost 4 bases and 2 bases respectively, with 15 bases between them. The CDR3 has 15 residues. Here the CDR3 reads CASSSSGHLTYEQYF. In DNA, the CDR3 is TGTGCCAGCAGTTCCTCAGGACACCTTACCTACGAGCAGTACTTC.